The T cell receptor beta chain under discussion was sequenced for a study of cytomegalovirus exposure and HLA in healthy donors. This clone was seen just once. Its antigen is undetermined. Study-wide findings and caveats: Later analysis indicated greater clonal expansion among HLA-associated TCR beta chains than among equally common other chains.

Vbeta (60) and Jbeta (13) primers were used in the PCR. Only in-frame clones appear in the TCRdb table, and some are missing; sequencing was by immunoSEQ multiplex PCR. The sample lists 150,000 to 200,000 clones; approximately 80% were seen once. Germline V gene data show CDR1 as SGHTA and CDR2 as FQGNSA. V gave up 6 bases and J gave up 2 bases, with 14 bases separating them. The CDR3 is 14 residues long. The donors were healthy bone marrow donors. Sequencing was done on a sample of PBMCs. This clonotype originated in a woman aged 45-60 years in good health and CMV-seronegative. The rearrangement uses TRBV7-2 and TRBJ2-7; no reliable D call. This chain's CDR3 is CASSQVAPTYEQYF. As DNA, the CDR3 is TGTGCCAGCAGTCAGGTGGCCCCTACCTACGAGCAGTACTTC.